Described below is a single T cell receptor (beta chain) sequence and its context. This clone was counted a few times. The specificity of this receptor is unknown. No much larger clone is present one base from it, and per-base qualities are unavailable. From the germline V gene, CDR1 is SGHRS and CDR2 is YFSETQ. The CDR3 runs 13 amino acids, cysteine and phenylalanine included. The entry retains the CDR3 DNA only, 39 bases that are in frame from base 1. V is reduced by 0 bases and J by 7 bases, leaving a spacing of 10 bases between them. This record belongs to a study of beta chain features in type 1 diabetes listed by TCRdb under 2018. Turning to the overall study: No differences in mean age, gender distribution, total cell number or subset yield were found between patients and healthy donors. A total of about 100 million sorted cells were examined across all samples, and RNA yield correlated strongly with the number of cells per subset. The study compared TCRB repertoires of sorted circulating CD4+ T cell subsets between recently diagnosed type 1 diabetes patients and matched healthy donors. Naive and central memory subsets were obtained from all 30 or so donors, but regulatory and stem cell-like memory subsets were isolated from only 8 patients and 8 healthy donors.

Each donor gave one peripheral blood draw, roughly 110 mL on average, collected into heparinised tubes. Using a panel that included CD45RO, CCR7, CD25, CD127, CD95 and CD27, naive, central memory, regulatory and stem cell-like memory CD4+ T cells were sorted on a BD FACSAria II. Purity was above 95% for every sorted population. PBMCs were separated immediately by Lymphoprep density gradient centrifugation and were stained directly, without being cultured. So that batch effects would be minimized, each experiment stained and sorted samples in pairs, pairing one healthy donor with one patient. The entire isolated RNA was reverse transcribed using the High Capacity cDNA Reverse Transcription Kit, and thus expressed TCRB transcripts were sequenced. Deep immunoSEQ sequencing was applied to naive, central memory and regulatory T cell samples, giving an average of roughly 3.6 million total reads per sample. Sorted cells were lysed in RLT buffer, and RNA was extracted using DNase-treated RNeasy Micro or Mini kits according to cell number. To prevent cross-contamination, each cell subset was processed individually, whereas patient and healthy donor samples were processed jointly. The immunoSEQ multiplex PCR was used to amplify TCRB sequences from cDNA, generating 87-bp fragments that spanned the CDR3 region. Sequencing of the amplicons was performed on the Illumina HiSeq platform. From the authors' description of their analysis: PCR bias was corrected computationally using synthetic template baselines, and reads within Hamming distance 2 were collapsed, with unmergeable singletons discarded. Reads were aligned against IMGT so that V, D and J genes, CDR3 length and insertions or deletions at six rearrangement sites could be assigned. Clonotype counts were normalized to sorted cell number within each subset before computing true diversity and Gini coefficients with the tcR R package. Repertoire sharing was quantified using the overlap coefficient calculated on TCRB nucleotide sequences. Out-of-frame TCRB sequences from naive cells were analyzed to stand in for the pre-selection repertoire. TCRdb took over this immuneACCESS table, retaining in-frame rearrangements with V and J assigned. Such tables are incomplete; in checked studies, under half of the missing clones stem from an unresolved V gene, and the remainder is unexplained. V, J and clone size are those of that table, while D and trimming were read from the DNA. The sample table contains about 350,000 clones; only one count was recorded for 20% of them. The top ten constitute 0.044% of the sample.

Beyond this particular receptor, the publication reports: At VDJ recombination sites, type 1 diabetes patients had fewer insertions and more deleted nucleotides, which implies abnormalities in thymic rearrangement. Shorter templates might have been favored by PCR, but patient and control samples were amplified and corrected together, so both groups would have been affected equally by any skew. A moderate but significant shortening of TCRB CDR3 length was observed in type 1 diabetes patients in all four CD4+ subsets. Sequencing cDNA rather than genomic DNA could over-represent highly expressing activated cells, although activation and CD3 levels did not differ between groups. Only small numbers of individuals were included in the HLA sub-analyses, which left unresolved whether HLA type had any influence on TCRB rearrangement. Naive, central memory and regulatory TCRB repertoires appeared to be more alike among patients than among healthy donors.

Sequenced input: naive CD4+ T cells from blood. According to the study, the label for this sample's cell subset or site signals: true naive CD4+ T cells. The chain couples TRBV5-1 to TRBJ1-2; TRBD1 could be the D gene, as 6 bases match. The sequence was obtained from a woman aged 18-29 years in good health. The CDR3 sequence is CASSLDGTTGYTF. The sequenced DNA: TGCGCCAGCAGCTTGGACGGGACAACTGGCTACACCTTC. The full variable domain, completed from the reference TRBV5-1 and TRBJ1-2 proteins outside the CDR3, reads KAGVTQTPRYLIKTRGQQVTLSCSPISGHRSVSWYQQTPGQGLQFLFEYFSETQRNKGNFPGRFSGRQFSNSRSEMNVSTLELGDSALYLCASSLDGTTGYTFGSGTRLTVV.